The next 27 T cell receptor beta chains were all read from a single sample in a study of vaccination and CD4 T cells after COVID-19. The study sequenced cultured CD4+ T cell DNA using the Oncomine TCR Beta short-read assay. TCRdb passed the PCR reads through MiXCR, listing each CDR3 protein once. The data show approximately 12,000 distinct CDR3 sequences, under 55% seen once. The sample's treatment: approximately nine-day PBMC culture with coronavirus spike peptide pools or control peptides (ViraFEST assay). What these receptors recognize is not known. Sequenced: CD4+ T cells from blood, cultured in vitro. All receptors derive from a human donor who had recovered from COVID-19.

This sequence joins TRBV2 and TRBJ2-3; D ambiguous. The CDR3 length is 13 residues. Germline V gene data show CDR1 as SNHLY and CDR2 as FYNNEI. V shed 7 bases and J shed 2 bases, with 10 bases lying between them. This chain's CDR3 is CASNPPFTDTQYF. DNA of the CDR3: TGTGCCAGCAACCCTCCCTTCACAGATACGCAGTATTTT.

A few counts support this clonotype. The V call is TRBV6-1, the J call TRBJ2-5, with TRBD2 as a possible D gene (7 bases). This CDR3 contains 14 residues. CDR1 and CDR2 from the germline V gene are MNHNS and SASEGT. Trimming left V 10 bases short and J 3 bases short, with 18 bases between. As DNA, the CDR3 is TGTGCCATCGGCGGGGGAAGGGGGGAAGAGACCCAGTACTTC. It codes for CAIGGGRGEETQYF.

The rearrangement joins TRBV5-1 to TRBJ2-5, with TRBD1 matching 9 bases. CDR1 and CDR2 from the germline V gene are SGHRS and YFSETQ. There are 15 residues in the CDR3. V dropped 4 bases and J dropped 5; count of bases not matched to a gene: 9. The CDR3 nucleotides are TGCGCCAGCAGCCTCGGGACAGGGAATATGGAGACCCAGTACTTC. It translates to CASSLGTGNMETQYF. Looking up the rest from reference TRBV5-1 and TRBJ2-5 gives the full variable domain: KAGVTQTPRYLIKTRGQQVTLSCSPISGHRSVSWYQQTPGQGLQFLFEYFSETQRNKGNFPGRFSGRQFSNSRSEMNVSTLELGDSALYLCASSLGTGNMETQYFGPGTRLLVL.

The chain couples TRBV4-1 to TRBJ1-5; maybe TRBD1 (6 bases). The V and J ends lost 1 base and 2 bases respectively, with 15 bases between them. Per germline, CDR1 MGHRA and CDR2 YSYEKL. The CDR3 is 17 amino acids. The CDR3 sequence is CASSQGWIGGGNQPQHF. The CDR3 DNA follows: TGCGCCAGCAGCCAAGGATGGATTGGGGGCGGCAATCAGCCCCAGCATTTT.

The chain carries TRBV28 and TRBJ2-7, with D maybe TRBD1 (6 bases). This CDR3 region has 12 residues. Germline-derived CDR1 and CDR2 are MDHEN and SYDVKM. Trimming stripped 5 bases from V and 3 bases from J, with 8 bases between. This CDR3 reads CASSPDSYEQYF. The DNA for the CDR3 is TGTGCCAGCAGTCCGGACAGCTACGAGCAGTACTTC.

The chain couples TRBV19 to TRBJ2-3, with D perhaps matching TRBD1 (6 bases). There are 13 residues in the CDR3. Germline V gives CDR1 LNHDA, CDR2 SQIVND (reference sequence). Trimming removed 7 bases at V and 1 base at J, with 9 bases between. The CDR3 region is CASTSGGTDTQYF. The CDR3 DNA sequence: TGTGCCAGTACCTCAGGGGGCACAGATACGCAGTATTTT.

V usage is TRBV6-2 or TRBV6-3 and J usage is TRBJ1-2; the match to TRBD1 covers 9 bases. With 6 bases clipped from V and 9 bases from J, the junction kept 14 bases outside the gene matches. The CDR3 sequence is 15 residues long. Looked up from germline, CDR1 is MNHEY and CDR2 is SVGEGT. The CDR3 region is CASSPRDRDSPSYTF. CDR3 bases: TGTGCCAGCAGCCCCAGGGACAGGGACTCTCCAAGCTACACCTTC.

The table lists this clonotype with a few counts. The V and J genes are TRBV20-1 and TRBJ2-5; 7 bases are shared with TRBD2. CDR1 and CDR2 from the germline V gene are DFQATT and SNEGSKA (reference sequence). The CDR3 contains 13 residues. V lost 3 bases and J lost 5; bases outside the gene matches: 6. CDR3: CSASSSGVETQYF. The DNA for the CDR3 is TGCAGTGCTAGTTCCAGCGGGGTCGAGACCCAGTACTTC.

This clonotype was seen a handful of times. This chain connects TRBV15 to TRBJ2-7, with TRBD1 as a possible D gene (6 bases). The CDR3 totals 13 residues. Germline CDR1 is LNHNV and CDR2 is YYDKDF (reference sequence). Trimming removed 6 bases at V and 3 bases at J, with 12 bases between. CDR3 residues: CATSRDTNYEQYF. For the CDR3, the DNA is TGTGCCACCAGTAGGGACACTAACTACGAGCAGTACTTC.

V and J are TRBV2 and TRBJ2-5; the D gene is possibly TRBD1 (5 bases). CDR3 length: 14 amino acids. Trimming took off 2 bases at V and 1 base at J, with 8 bases between the two ends. Germline V gives CDR1 SNHLY, CDR2 FYNNEI. The CDR3 DNA reads as TGTGCCAGCAGTGAACGAACAGGCCAAGAGACCCAGTACTTC. Its protein is CASSERTGQETQYF.

The V and J genes are TRBV11-2 and TRBJ1-5; D is perhaps TRBD1 (5 bases). The CDR3 runs 14 residues. Germline V gene lookup returns CDR1 SGHAT and CDR2 FQNNGV. V was cut by 1 base and J by 7 bases, with 11 bases left in between. The CDR3 coding sequence is TGTGCCAGCAGCTTAGTAAGGGGAGGCCAGCCCCAGCATTTT. Its protein product is CASSLVRGGQPQHF. Looking up the rest from reference TRBV11-2 and TRBJ1-5 gives the full variable domain: EAGVAQSPRYKIIEKRQSVAFWCNPISGHATLYWYQQILGQGPKLLIQFQNNGVVDDSQLPKDRFSAERLKGVDSTLKIQPAKLEDSAVYLCASSLVRGGQPQHFGDGTRLSIL.

The chain has TRBV10-3 and TRBJ2-7; TRBD1 aligns across 10 bases. The CDR3 is made up of 17 amino acids. From germline, CDR1 is ENHRY and CDR2 SYGVKD. Trimming cost V 5 bases and J 5 bases; bases outside gene matches: 15. CDR3 loop: CAISQRQGARLVHEQYF. In DNA form, the CDR3 reads TGTGCCATCAGTCAACGACAGGGGGCCCGGTTGGTCCACGAGCAGTACTTC.

The V and J genes are TRBV19 and TRBJ2-3; 9 bases align to TRBD2. The CDR3 runs 15 residues. The germline V gene encodes CDR1 LNHDA and CDR2 SQIVND (reference sequence). Germline trimming cut 3 bases from V and 4 bases from J; bases unmatched to any gene: 5. This CDR3 is CASSMREGLSDTQYF. CDR3 in DNA: TGTGCCAGTAGTATGCGGGAGGGCCTGTCAGATACGCAGTATTTT.

This sequence joins TRBV5-5 and TRBJ1-5, with D hard to call. The germline V gene encodes CDR1 SGHKS and CDR2 YYEKEE (reference sequence). The germline V and J ends were trimmed by 0 bases and 4 bases, with 5 bases remaining between them. The CDR3 consists of 13 residues. CDR3 protein: CASSLAGNQPQHF. The DNA for the CDR3 is TGTGCCAGCAGCTTGGCGGGAAATCAGCCCCAGCATTTT.

This clonotype was counted a few times. The chain has TRBV4-2 and TRBJ1-5; D is undetermined. CDR1 and CDR2 from the germline V gene are LGHNA and YNFKEQ. The V gene lost 4 bases and the J gene lost 1 base, with 11 bases spanning the gap. This CDR3 contains 15 residues. CDR3 region: CASSLSVSSNQPQHF. The CDR3 bases are TGTGCCAGCAGCCTGAGTGTTTCCAGCAATCAGCCCCAGCATTTT.

This clonotype was seen once. The chain links TRBV10-3 to TRBJ2-6; D is possibly TRBD2 (5 bases). V was shortened by 4 bases and J by 2 bases, with 6 bases between the two germline ends. Germline-derived CDR1 and CDR2 are ENHRY and SYGVKD. This CDR3 has 14 residues. The CDR3 DNA reads TGTGCCATCAGTGCGGGGACTGGGGCCAACGTCCTGACTTTC. Protein product: CAISAGTGANVLTF.

This clonotype was observed a handful of times. V and J are TRBV6-1 and TRBJ1-2; 9 nucleotides align to TRBD1. The V gene end was trimmed by 2 bases and the J gene end by 8 bases; junction bases not matched to a gene: 6. CDR3 length: 14 amino acids. The germline gives CDR1 MNHNS, CDR2 SASEGT. DNA of the CDR3: TGTGCCAGCAGTGAAACCGGGACAGGGTACGGCTACACCTTC. Translating gives CASSETGTGYGYTF.

The chain recombines TRBV21-1 with TRBJ2-1; the table's D call, TRBD1, has no DNA check behind it. TRBV21-1 is termed a pseudogene. The CDR3 runs 12 residues. CDR3 sequence reads: CASSTGVHEQFF. For the CDR3, the DNA is TGTGCCAGCAGCACCGGGGTACATGAGCAGTTCTTC.

In this sample, this clonotype turned up a few times. The genes are TRBV6-2 or TRBV6-3 and TRBJ1-1; TRBD1 matches at 7 bases. CDR1 is MNHEY and CDR2 is SVGEGT in the germline V gene. Unmatched junction bases numbered 4, after V lost 5 bases and J lost 1 base. This CDR3 is 14 amino acids long. The CDR3 DNA sequence: TGTGCCAGCAGTCACAGGGGAACGAACACTGAAGCTTTCTTT. It translates to CASSHRGTNTEAFF.

The chain is built from TRBV18 and TRBJ2-7, with D possibly called TRBD1 or TRBD2 (5 bases each). The CDR3 consists of 18 residues. V lost 1 base and J 0 bases, leaving 19 bases between the germline ends. Germline V gene sequence: CDR1 KGHSH, CDR2 LQKENI. Here the CDR3 DNA reads TGTGCCAGCTCACCACGTCTCTTAGCCCCAGGGAGCTCCTACGAGCAGTACTTC. Translating gives CASSPRLLAPGSSYEQYF.

This rearrangement joins TRBV20-1 to TRBJ2-1; 9 bases fit TRBD2. The V segment lost 7 bases and the J segment 4 bases; nucleotides outside the gene matches: 2. CDR1 is DFQATT and CDR2 is SNEGSKA in the germline V gene (reference sequence). The CDR3 has 12 residues. The CDR3 region has the DNA TGCAGTGTGGCGGGGGGGTACAATGAGCAGTTCTTC. The encoded protein is CSVAGGYNEQFF.

The chain links TRBV6-1 to TRBJ2-1; 7 positions agree with TRBD2. The CDR3 contains 16 residues. After removal of 5 bases from V and 9 bases from J, the junction contained 16 bases not matched to a gene. Germline CDR1 and CDR2: MNHNS and SASEGT. CDR3 coding DNA: TGTGCCAGCAGTCGACCCGACTGGAGCGGGGTGGGTGAGCAGTTCTTC. Its translation: CASSRPDWSGVGEQFF.

V usage is TRBV5-5 and J usage is TRBJ1-5, with 11 bases identical to TRBD1. V gave up 2 bases and J gave up 6 bases; unmatched junction bases: 4. The CDR3 runs to 15 residues. Per the germline V gene, CDR1 is SGHKS and CDR2 is YYEKEE (reference sequence). CDR3 nucleotides: TGTGCCAGCAGCTTAGATGGGACAGGGGGTCAGCCCCAGCATTTT. Its translation is CASSLDGTGGQPQHF.

The V call is TRBV4-1, the J call TRBJ2-5, with 11 bases fitting TRBD1. The germline CDR1 and CDR2 sequences are MGHRA and YSYEKL. The CDR3 has 16 residues. V lost 5 bases, J lost 3 bases, and 8 bases stayed unmatched. DNA for the CDR3: TGCGCCAGCAGCGGCGGGACAGGGGGAGGCGAAGAGACCCAGTACTTC. Translation gives CASSGGTGGGEETQYF.

The rearrangement uses TRBV5-1 and TRBJ2-3; 12 bases map to TRBD2. The V segment lost 4 bases and the J segment 4 bases; nucleotides outside the gene matches: 4. Germline lookup yields CDR1 SGHRS and CDR2 YFSETQ. This CDR3 contains 15 residues. Here the CDR3 reads CASSQTSGRPDTQYF. In DNA, the CDR3 is TGCGCCAGCAGCCAGACTAGCGGGAGACCAGATACGCAGTATTTT. Full variable domain (remainder filled in from reference TRBV5-1 and TRBJ2-3): KAGVTQTPRYLIKTRGQQVTLSCSPISGHRSVSWYQQTPGQGLQFLFEYFSETQRNKGNFPGRFSGRQFSNSRSEMNVSTLELGDSALYLCASSQTSGRPDTQYFGPGTRLTVL.

This sequence joins TRBV5-1 and TRBJ1-2; 8 nucleotides match TRBD1. The V gene end was trimmed by 0 bases and the J gene end by 7 bases; junction bases not matched to a gene: 11. CDR3 length: 16 residues. Germline V gene data show CDR1 as SGHRS and CDR2 as YFSETQ. The CDR3 is CASSLAGYGQGGGYTF. In DNA, the CDR3 is TGCGCCAGCAGCTTGGCCGGGTATGGACAGGGCGGTGGCTACACCTTC.

This clonotype was picked up one time. The chain has TRBV10-3 and TRBJ2-2, with D possibly being TRBD1 (6 bases). V lost 6 bases to trimming and J lost 5 bases, with 10 bases between them. Germline CDR1 is ENHRY and CDR2 is SYGVKD. This CDR3 has 13 residues. The CDR3, as DNA: TGTGCCATCAGCGAGGGGGTTACCGGGGAGCTGTTTTTT. The encoded protein is CAISEGVTGELFF.